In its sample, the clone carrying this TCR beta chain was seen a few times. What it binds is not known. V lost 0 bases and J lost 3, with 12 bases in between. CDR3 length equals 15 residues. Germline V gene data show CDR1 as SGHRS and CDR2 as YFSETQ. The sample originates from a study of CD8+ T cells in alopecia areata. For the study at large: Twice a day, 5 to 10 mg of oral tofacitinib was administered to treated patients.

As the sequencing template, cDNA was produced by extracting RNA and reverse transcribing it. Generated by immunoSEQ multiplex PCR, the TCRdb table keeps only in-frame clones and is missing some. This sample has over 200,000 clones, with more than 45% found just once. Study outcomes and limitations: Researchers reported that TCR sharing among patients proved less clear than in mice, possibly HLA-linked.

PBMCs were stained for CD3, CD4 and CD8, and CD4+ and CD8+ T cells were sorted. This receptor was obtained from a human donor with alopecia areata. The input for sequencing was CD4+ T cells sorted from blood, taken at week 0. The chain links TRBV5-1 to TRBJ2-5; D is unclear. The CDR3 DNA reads TGCGCCAGCAGCTTGGAACGGGCCAGAGAAGAGACCCAGTACTTC. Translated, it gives CASSLERAREETQYF. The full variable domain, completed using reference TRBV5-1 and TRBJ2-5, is KAGVTQTPRYLIKTRGQQVTLSCSPISGHRSVSWYQQTPGQGLQFLFEYFSETQRNKGNFPGRFSGRQFSNSRSEMNVSTLELGDSALYLCASSLERAREETQYFGPGTRLLVL.